A selection of T cell receptor beta chains follows, all from one sample in a study of PD-1 blockade in classical Hodgkin lymphoma. Here immunoSEQ multiplex PCR was the method, and the copy in TCRdb shows in-frame clones only, minus some. The sample lists under 95,000 clones; about 93% were seen once. The source was peripheral blood mononuclear cells (PBMCs), collected before the second cycle of nivolumab. Receptor source: a human donor with classical Hodgkin lymphoma. Both conserved end residues are part of each CDR3. Fields, in order: D gene, V gene, CDR3 protein. A D gene is named only where the DNA matches it firmly.

d_call: TRBD1; v_call: TRBV14; cdr3_aa: CASSKLQGGSSYNEQFF
d_call: -; v_call: TRBV10-3; cdr3_aa: CAISESTQIEAEHTDTQYF
d_call: -; v_call: TRBV27; cdr3_aa: CASSLLGPNEKLFF
d_call: TRBD2; v_call: TRBV30; cdr3_aa: CAWSVASGVLSSYEQYF
d_call: TRBD1; v_call: TRBV2; cdr3_aa: CASSVLPGGSGPQHF
d_call: -; v_call: TRBV27; cdr3_aa: CASSPYEQYF
d_call: -; v_call: TRBV7-9; cdr3_aa: CASSLGGRSENGYTF
d_call: -; v_call: TRBV6-5; cdr3_aa: CASSYSASVDTQYF
d_call: -; v_call: TRBV6-5; cdr3_aa: CASSYSWTYGYTF
d_call: TRBD1; v_call: TRBV29-1; cdr3_aa: CSVGGGQGSYEQYF
d_call: -; v_call: TRBV5-6; cdr3_aa: CASSFGGGDEQFF
d_call: TRBD2; v_call: TRBV27; cdr3_aa: CASSYKVAGGNEQYF
d_call: TRBD1; v_call: TRBV6-5; cdr3_aa: CASSYSGDRSRPQHF
d_call: -; v_call: TRBV28; cdr3_aa: CASSLLGLGRQFF
d_call: TRBD1; v_call: TRBV5-1; cdr3_aa: CASKVTGGALEAFF
d_call: -; v_call: TRBV28; cdr3_aa: CASSLRTQSYYEQYF
d_call: -; v_call: TRBV5-1; cdr3_aa: CASSPKIGVYGYTF
d_call: -; v_call: TRBV2; cdr3_aa: CASRPIVGNTEAFF
d_call: TRBD1; v_call: TRBV14; cdr3_aa: CASSGTGPYNEQFF
d_call: -; v_call: TRBV30; cdr3_aa: CAWSVGSSYNEQFF
d_call: -; v_call: TRBV30; cdr3_aa: CAWTQQGDTQYF
d_call: -; v_call: TRBV5-1; cdr3_aa: CASSVFRKDEQYF
d_call: -; v_call: TRBV27; cdr3_aa: CASSALGTDTQYF
d_call: TRBD1; v_call: TRBV5-1; cdr3_aa: CASSFRTGADTQYF
d_call: -; v_call: TRBV19; cdr3_aa: CASTLDRTSNQPQHF
d_call: TRBD1; v_call: TRBV10-1; cdr3_aa: CASSEGTGMNEQYF
d_call: TRBD2; v_call: TRBV28; cdr3_aa: CASRTTGGTSGRGEQYF
d_call: TRBD1; v_call: TRBV29-1; cdr3_aa: CSALARTGAREQYF
d_call: -; v_call: TRBV20-1; cdr3_aa: CSAGANYGYTF
d_call: -; v_call: TRBV29-1; cdr3_aa: CSVDLYLEAFF
d_call: -; v_call: TRBV28; cdr3_aa: CASSLDPSGYGYTF
d_call: TRBD1; v_call: TRBV4-1; cdr3_aa: CASSQASQGVNNEQFF
d_call: -; v_call: TRBV27; cdr3_aa: CASSLRDWATGELFF
d_call: -; v_call: TRBV5-1; cdr3_aa: CASSTSLSNYGYTF
d_call: -; v_call: TRBV25-1; cdr3_aa: CASSDTRANYGYTF
d_call: TRBD1; v_call: TRBV27; cdr3_aa: CASSQTHTTGGGQPQHF
d_call: TRBD1; v_call: TRBV7-9; cdr3_aa: CASSGGYRNIQYF
d_call: -; v_call: TRBV19; cdr3_aa: CASSPRGGTDEQFF
d_call: -; v_call: TRBV7-2; cdr3_aa: CASSLVREGDLWQYF
d_call: -; v_call: TRBV7-2; cdr3_aa: CASSPQPYSLNQPQHF
d_call: -; v_call: TRBV9; cdr3_aa: CASSSAVLGGNTEAFF
d_call: -; v_call: TRBV19; cdr3_aa: CASSGRPEAYNEQFF
d_call: TRBD1; v_call: TRBV11-2; cdr3_aa: CASSLIGDRGGYEQYF
d_call: -; v_call: TRBV6-1; cdr3_aa: CASSGQAGGYTF
d_call: TRBD2; v_call: TRBV30; cdr3_aa: CAWRPGGPYEQYF
d_call: -; v_call: TRBV27; cdr3_aa: CASSTRTARREQFF
d_call: TRBD1; v_call: TRBV6-5; cdr3_aa: CASSYSAGGKNIQYF
d_call: -; v_call: TRBV2; cdr3_aa: CASRRVTATNEKLFF
d_call: TRBD1; v_call: TRBV29-1; cdr3_aa: CSVDRGPGEQFF
d_call: -; v_call: TRBV29-1; cdr3_aa: CSVQTWGRSTEAFF
d_call: -; v_call: TRBV27; cdr3_aa: CASSQAFSYNSPLHF
d_call: -; v_call: TRBV28; cdr3_aa: CASRRWYEQYF
d_call: -; v_call: TRBV19; cdr3_aa: CASILNTEAFF